These T cell receptor beta chains were read from a single sample in a study of somatic mutations in cytotoxic T cells in rheumatoid arthritis. Method: immunoSEQ multiplex PCR; TCRdb's copy keeps in-frame clones and lacks some. The sample contains about 2,800 clones, approximately 60% of which appear only once. The sequenced sample was CD8+ T cells sorted from synovial fluid. The receptors were sampled from a woman younger than 30 with rheumatoid arthritis. The CDR3 runs from the conserved cysteine through the conserved F or W. D genes are given only for firm matches. Part of the rows lack a size; the others show once, few, many or a class for expanded clones.

CDR3 | DNA | V | size | D | J
CASRGIRDQETQYF | TGTGCCAGCAGGGGGATCAGGGACCAAGAGACCCAGTACTTC | TRBV6-6 | . | . | TRBJ2-5
CASRSRGLKVTTEAFF | TGTGCCAGCCGTAGTAGGGGGCTCAAGGTAACGACTGAAGCTTTCTTT | TRBV27 | . | TRBD1 | TRBJ1-1
CASSQDRGQLYYGYTF | TGCGCCAGCAGCCAAGATCGGGGACAACTCTACTATGGCTACACCTTC | TRBV4-3 | . | . | TRBJ1-2
CASSWGGAGELFF | TGTGCCAGCAGCTGGGGGGGCGCCGGGGAGCTGTTTTTT | TRBV7-2 | . | . | TRBJ2-2
CASAGTAGFTDTQYF | TGTGCCTCCGCGGGTACTGCGGGATTCACAGATACGCAGTATTTT | TRBV27 | few | . | TRBJ2-3
CASTRTSGSGSDTQYF | TGTGCCAGCACTAGGACTAGCGGGAGTGGCTCAGATACGCAGTATTTT | TRBV28 | few | TRBD2 | TRBJ2-3
CASSPLELSYNEQFF | TGCGCCAGCAGCCCTCTTGAGTTATCCTACAATGAGCAGTTCTTC | TRBV5-1 | . | . | TRBJ2-1
CASSAGRVIFPQPQHF | TGTGCCAGCAGCGCAGGCCGCGTCATCTTCCCTCAGCCCCAGCATTTT | TRBV7-9 | . | . | TRBJ1-5
CASSGKGQIHTDTQYF | TGTGCCAGCAGCGGAAAAGGACAGATACACACAGATACGCAGTATTTT | TRBV7-8 | once | . | TRBJ2-3
CASSFRDSHYEQYF | TGTGCCAGCAGCTTCCGGGACAGCCACTACGAGCAGTACTTC | TRBV7-9 | . | TRBD1 | TRBJ2-7
CASSYRVSGNTIYF | TGTGCCAGCAGTTACAGGGTTTCTGGAAACACCATATATTTT | TRBV28 | . | . | TRBJ1-3
CASSEGLGQFNEKLFF | TGTGCCAGCAGTGAAGGGCTAGGACAGTTTAATGAAAAACTGTTTTTT | TRBV6-1 | once | . | TRBJ1-4
CSVGRGLHEQYF | TGCAGCGTTGGGCGGGGGCTCCACGAGCAGTACTTC | TRBV29-1 | few | . | TRBJ2-7
CASKMGGNTEAFF | TGTGCCAGCAAAATGGGGGGGAACACTGAAGCTTTCTTT | TRBV6-6 | . | . | TRBJ1-1
CASSAPGQYNQPQHF | TGTGCCAGCAGCGCGCCGGGACAGTACAATCAGCCCCAGCATTTT | TRBV2 | . | TRBD1 | TRBJ1-5
CASSFATGEQYF | TGCGCCAGCAGCTTCGCAACAGGGGAGCAGTACTTC | TRBV5-1 | . | TRBD1 | TRBJ2-5
CASSLYPWAEDNEQFF | TGTGCCAGCAGTTTATATCCGTGGGCAGAAGACAATGAGCAGTTCTTC | TRBV28 | once | . | TRBJ2-1
CASSLTYSTYEQYF | TGTGCCAGCAGTCTTACCTACAGTACGTACGAGCAGTACTTC | TRBV28 | medium-sized | . | TRBJ2-7
CASSLDPGNTEAFF | TGTGCCAGCAGCTTAGACCCAGGGAACACTGAAGCTTTCTTT | TRBV7-9 | . | . | TRBJ1-1
CASSQDSYSNQPQHF | TGCGCCAGCAGCCAAGACAGTTATAGCAATCAGCCCCAGCATTTT | TRBV4-1 | . | . | TRBJ1-5
CASSTGTGGVYEQYF | TGTGCCAGTAGTACCGGGACAGGGGGCGTCTACGAGCAGTACTTC | TRBV19 | . | TRBD1 | TRBJ2-7
CASSPGQLGTEAFF | TGCGCCAGCAGCCCGGGACAGTTGGGCACTGAAGCTTTCTTT | TRBV5-1 | . | TRBD1 | TRBJ1-1
CASSPGQGAPREQYF | TGTGCCAGCAGTCCCGGACAGGGGGCGCCTCGCGAGCAGTACTTC | TRBV27 | . | TRBD1 | TRBJ2-7
CASSPRNSYEQYF | TGTGCCAGCAGCCCGAGAAACTCCTACGAGCAGTACTTC | TRBV9 | . | . | TRBJ2-7
CASSYSTSGMVGEQFF | TGTGCCAGCAGTTACTCAACTAGCGGGATGGTCGGTGAGCAGTTCTTC | TRBV6-5 | . | TRBD2 | TRBJ2-1
CASSFGPPSGNTIYF | TGTGCCAGCAGCTTTGGCCCTCCTTCTGGAAACACCATATATTTT | TRBV7-2 | few | . | TRBJ1-3
CASSSGQLYGYTF | TGTGCCAGCAGTTCGGGACAGCTCTATGGCTACACCTTC | TRBV6-5 | few | TRBD1 | TRBJ1-2
CASSMGILGAQHF | TGTGCCAGTAGTATGGGGATCCTCGGGGCCCAGCATTTT | TRBV19 | . | . | TRBJ1-5
CASSWGGTEAFF | TGTGCCAGCAGTTGGGGGGGCACTGAAGCTTTCTTT | TRBV27 | few | . | TRBJ1-1
CASARGRTEAFF | TGTGCCAGCGCCAGGGGGAGGACTGAAGCTTTCTTT | TRBV5-6 | . | TRBD1 | TRBJ1-1
CAWADRVGQPQHF | TGTGCCTGGGCAGACAGGGTCGGTCAGCCCCAGCATTTT | TRBV30 | once | TRBD1 | TRBJ1-5
CASNLGAGTGGVNYGYTF | TGTGCCAGCAACCTGGGGGCCGGGACAGGGGGTGTTAACTATGGCTACACCTTC | TRBV28 | . | TRBD1 | TRBJ1-2
CASSPPHSGIRLTDTQYF | TGTGCCAGCAGCCCACCCCATAGCGGGATCCGACTCACAGATACGCAGTATTTT | TRBV7-2 | . | TRBD2 | TRBJ2-3
CSVKYDYQETQYF | TGCAGCGTTAAATACGACTACCAAGAGACCCAGTACTTC | TRBV29-1 | . | . | TRBJ2-5
CASSTRQSPVWNTEAFF | TGTGCCAGCAGCACCCGACAGTCCCCGGTGTGGAACACTGAAGCTTTCTTT | TRBV9 | once | . | TRBJ1-1
CASSLADSRTGGYEQYF | TGTGCCAGCAGCTTAGCGGATAGTAGGACAGGGGGCTACGAGCAGTACTTC | TRBV7-9 | . | TRBD1 | TRBJ2-7
CASSSGTSGFYEQYF | TGCGCCAGCAGCTCCGGGACTAGCGGATTCTACGAGCAGTACTTC | TRBV4-3 | few | TRBD2 | TRBJ2-7
CASRSAQGPKDSGANVLTF | TGCGCCAGCAGGTCTGCACAGGGCCCCAAGGACTCTGGGGCCAACGTCCTGACTTTC | TRBV5-1 | . | . | TRBJ2-6
CASTRGEGYTF | TGTGCCAGCACCAGGGGGGAAGGCTACACCTTC | TRBV6-6 | large | TRBD1 | TRBJ1-2
CASSFGTGDYEQYF | TGCGCCAGCAGCTTCGGGACAGGGGACTACGAGCAGTACTTC | TRBV5-1 | . | TRBD1 | TRBJ2-7
CASTLGLTYEQYF | TGTGCCAGCACCCTCGGACTAACCTACGAGCAGTACTTC | TRBV6-1 | . | . | TRBJ2-7
CASSHGQGYPDTQYF | TGCGCCAGCAGCCACGGACAGGGCTACCCAGATACGCAGTATTTT | TRBV4-3 | few | TRBD1 | TRBJ2-3